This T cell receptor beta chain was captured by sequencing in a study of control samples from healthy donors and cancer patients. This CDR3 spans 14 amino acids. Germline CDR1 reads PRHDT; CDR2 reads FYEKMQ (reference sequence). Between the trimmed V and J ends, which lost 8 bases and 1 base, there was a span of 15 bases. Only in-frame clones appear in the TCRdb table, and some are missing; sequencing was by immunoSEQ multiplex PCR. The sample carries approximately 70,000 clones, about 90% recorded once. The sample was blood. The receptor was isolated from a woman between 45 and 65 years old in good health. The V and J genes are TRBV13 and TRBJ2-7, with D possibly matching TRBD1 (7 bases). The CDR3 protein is CASASGDSSYEQYF. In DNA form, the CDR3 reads TGTGCCAGCGCATCGGGGGACAGTTCCTACGAGCAGTACTTC.